Presented here are 26 T cell receptor beta chains from one specimen sequenced in a study of regulatory T cells in long-lasting Graves disease. TCR beta libraries were built with iRepertoire HTBI primers and Arm-PCR of CDR3 regions. Using its own MiXCR run on the multiplex PCR reads, TCRdb lists one record per CDR3 protein. This sample has around 400,000 distinct CDR3 sequences; roughly a quarter occur once, and the top ten carry over 25%. Time point noted: persistent/refractory GD, antithyroid drugs over 5 years with positive TRAb. RNA extracted from PBMCs served as the sequencing template. This specimen was peripheral blood mononuclear cells (PBMCs), taken when the disease was refractory, from a patient treated with antithyroid drugs. All receptors derive from a female donor with Graves disease.

The chain combines TRBV7-2 with TRBJ2-1; TRBD2 is a possible D gene (6 bases). The CDR3 covers 13 residues. With 5 bases removed from V and 10 bases from J, the gap between germline ends came to 15 bases. Germline CDR1 and CDR2: SGHTA and FQGNSA. CDR3 sequence: CASSTRLVYEQFF. The CDR3 nucleotides are TGTGCCAGCAGCACCCGACTAGTTTACGAGCAGTTCTTC.

About this clonotype itself: A much larger clone lies a single base off, so this may be a read error. The chain carries TRBV27 and TRBJ2-5, with a possible D match to TRBD2 (5 bases). Germline loops: CDR1 MNHEY, CDR2 SMNVEV (reference sequence). The CDR3 covers 14 residues. The CDR3 region is CASSFGGSWETQCF. CDR3 in DNA: TGTGCCAGCAGTTTTGGTGGGAGTTGGGAGACCCAGTGCTTC.

The V and J genes are TRBV12-3 or TRBV12-4 and TRBJ1-2, with D perhaps matching TRBD1 (5 bases). CDR3 length: 16 amino acids. Deletions cut 2 bases from V and 4 bases from J, with 17 bases between. The CDR3 nucleotides are TGTGCCAGCAGTTTACTACCGGGACCGCTCACCTATGGCTACACCTTC. Its translation: CASSLLPGPLTYGYTF.

This clonotype has only a few counts. V and J are TRBV7-9 and TRBJ2-7, with TRBD1 identical over 12 bases. J lost 4 bases, V lost 4 bases, and 5 bases had no gene match. Germline assignment: CDR1 SEHNR and CDR2 FQNEAQ (reference sequence). The CDR3 contains 15 residues. The CDR3 bases are TGTGCCAGCAGCTCCCGGGACAGGGGGCTTTACGAGCAGTACTTC. This codes for CASSSRDRGLYEQYF.

The rearrangement uses TRBV24-1 and TRBJ1-2; D perhaps matches TRBD1 (6 bases). V was shortened by 3 bases and J by 3 bases, with 10 bases between the two germline ends. Germline CDR1 and CDR2: KGHDR and SFDVKD. This CDR3 has 14 amino acids. The CDR3 reads CATSDAGEHYGYTF. CDR3 nucleotides: TGTGCCACCAGTGATGCAGGGGAACACTATGGCTACACCTTC.

This clonotype was counted a few times. The chain combines TRBV6-1 with TRBJ2-7; 12 nucleotides match TRBD2. CDR3 length equals 16 residues. Germline V lookup: CDR1 MNHNS, CDR2 SASEGT. The V gene end was trimmed by 6 bases and the J gene end by 3 bases; junction bases not matched to a gene: 9. CDR3 DNA: TGTGCCAGCAGACTGGGGGCTAGCGGGAGGGTCTACGAGCAGTACTTC. This codes for CASRLGASGRVYEQYF.

Notes on this clonotype: A read error may explain this, as a much larger clone is one base away. The CDR3 does not end in the conserved phenylalanine or tryptophan, so this is likely a read error. The rearrangement joins TRBV11-2 to TRBJ1-6; D remains ambiguous. This CDR3 is built from 14 residues. Germline CDR1 SGHAT, CDR2 FQNNGV. The V gene lost 3 bases and the J gene lost 0 bases, with 3 bases spanning the gap. CDR3 sequence reads: CASSLSSYNSPLHL. CDR3 nucleotide sequence: TGTGCCAGCAGCTTGAGCTCCTATAATTCACCCCTCCACCTT.

This chain connects TRBV11-3 to TRBJ2-2, with D perhaps given as TRBD1 or TRBD2 (5 bases each). Trimming removed 4 bases from V and 9 bases from J, with 6 bases in between. This CDR3 spans 11 amino acids. Germline assignment: CDR1 SGHNT and CDR2 YENEEA. As DNA, the CDR3 is TGTGCCAGCAGCTCGGGGCGGGAGCTGTTTTTT. Translated, it gives CASSSGRELFF. The variable domain in full, with the rest retrieved from reference TRBV11-3 and TRBJ2-2, is EAGVVQSPRYKIIEKKQPVAFWCNPISGHNTLYWYLQNLGQGPELLIRYENEEAVDDSQLPKDRFSAERLKGVDSTLKIQPAELGDSAVYLCASSSGRELFFGEGSRLTVL.

This clonotype has a handful of counts. The rearrangement joins TRBV5-1 to TRBJ2-7, with D unresolved. This CDR3 is 14 amino acids long. The germline CDR1 and CDR2 sequences are SGHRS and YFSETQ. Trimming pared 2 bases from V and 0 bases from J, leaving 9 bases between. The chain's CDR3 is CASSLDSYSYEQYF. Here the CDR3 DNA reads TGCGCCAGCAGCTTAGACTCCTACTCCTACGAGCAGTACTTC.

In this sample, this clonotype turned up many times. The V and J genes are TRBV2 and TRBJ2-7; TRBD2 aligns across 9 bases. The CDR3 runs 15 residues. The junction had 4 bases not matched to a gene; V was cut back by 0 bases and J by 4 bases. The germline gives CDR1 SNHLY, CDR2 FYNNEI. The CDR3 loop reads CASSEASGGYYEQYF. The CDR3 region has the DNA TGTGCCAGCAGTGAAGCTAGCGGGGGATATTACGAGCAGTACTTC.

This clonotype was found many times. The chain employs TRBV2 and TRBJ2-7, with D perhaps TRBD1 (5 bases). Per the germline V gene, CDR1 is SNHLY and CDR2 is FYNNEI. The CDR3 runs to 13 residues. V lost 5 bases, J lost 2 bases, and 10 bases lay in between. The CDR3 DNA reads TGTGCCAGCAGTCGACAGTTTACCTACGAGCAGTACTTC. Protein: CASSRQFTYEQYF.

This clonotype was picked up a small number of times. The chain carries TRBV28 and TRBJ1-1, with TRBD1 as a possible D gene (5 bases). Germline V gives CDR1 MDHEN, CDR2 SYDVKM. The CDR3 spans 15 residues. V lost 3 bases, J lost 0 bases, and 11 bases lay in between. The CDR3 DNA reads as TGTGCCAGCAGTTTTTGGGGGGGAGTGAACACTGAAGCTTTCTTT. Translating it yields CASSFWGGVNTEAFF.

Turning to this clonotype: A read error may explain this, as a much larger clone is one base away. The chain carries TRBV12-3 or TRBV12-4 and TRBJ1-5; 10 bases align to TRBD1. Trimming took 6 bases from V and 2 from J; bases not matched to a gene: 13. The length of the CDR3 is 18 residues. CDR3 region: CASSARDRGEGGNQPQHF. CDR3 nucleotides: TGTGCCAGCAGCGCCCGGGACAGGGGAGAGGGGGGCAATCAGCCCCAGCATTTT.

In its sample, this clonotype was seen many times. V usage is TRBV6-2 or TRBV6-3 and J usage is TRBJ1-1; D uncertain. V was shortened by 2 bases and J by 2 bases, with 6 bases between the two germline ends. This CDR3 has 13 amino acids. CDR1 is MNHEY and CDR2 is SVGEGT in the germline V gene. In nucleotides, the CDR3 is TGTGCCAGCAGTTACAGCACCAACACTGAAGCTTTCTTT. It is translated as CASSYSTNTEAFF.

This clonotype was detected many times. V is TRBV12-3 or TRBV12-4 and J is TRBJ2-5; 13 nucleotides match TRBD2. The length of the CDR3 is 17 residues. Trimming took 3 bases from V and 4 from J; bases not matched to a gene: 8. The CDR3 loop reads CASSLLRTSGSSETQYF. The CDR3 DNA sequence: TGTGCCAGCAGTTTGCTCCGGACTAGCGGGAGTTCAGAGACCCAGTACTTC.

This clonotype turned up a few times. This chain joins TRBV2 and TRBJ2-7, with 7 bases that match TRBD1. Germline CDR1 SNHLY, CDR2 FYNNEI. CDR3 length equals 16 residues. J was trimmed by 4 bases and V by 6 bases; bases with no gene match: 15. The DNA of the CDR3 is TGTGCCAGCAGCAGAGTCCGGGACAGAAATTTTTACGAGCAGTACTTC. It specifies CASSRVRDRNFYEQYF.

This clonotype was recorded at least ten times. The CDR3: CASSFGRMKNQPQHF. The CDR3 DNA follows: TGTGCCAGCAGTTTTGGCCGGATGAAAAATCAGCCCCAGCATTTT. The rearrangement uses TRBV28 and TRBJ1-5; D is ambiguous. The CDR3 loop spans 15 amino acids. Trimming shortened V by 3 bases and J by 4 bases, and 13 bases separated the two germline ends. CDR1 is MDHEN and CDR2 is SYDVKM in the germline V gene.

This clonotype came up many times. The chain carries TRBV6-2 or TRBV6-3 and TRBJ1-2, with D unclear. V lost 4 bases, J lost 3 bases, and 12 bases lay in between. The CDR3 sequence is 14 residues long. Germline CDR1 and CDR2: MNHEY and SVGEGT. CDR3: CASSSYKGDYGYTF. CDR3 coding DNA: TGTGCCAGCAGTTCCTACAAGGGAGACTATGGCTACACCTTC.

This clonotype was seen more than once but under ten times. This chain links TRBV18 with TRBJ2-7; the D gene is possibly TRBD2 (7 bases). The CDR3 has 15 amino acids. V lost 6 bases to trimming and J lost 5 bases, with 20 bases between them. Germline assignment: CDR1 KGHSH and CDR2 LQKENI. This CDR3 reads CASSRIGGGGDEQYF. The CDR3 region has the DNA TGTGCCAGCTCCCGAATTGGGGGAGGGGGTGACGAGCAGTACTTC.

The rearrangement links TRBV7-2 to TRBJ2-7, with D possibly TRBD2 on 5 matching bases. With 7 bases removed from V and 5 bases from J, the gap between germline ends came to 21 bases. The germline V gene has CDR1 SGHTA and CDR2 FQGNSA. The CDR3 length is 15 residues. CDR3 nucleotide sequence: TGTGCCAGCACCCTCATTTTTGGAGGCGCGAACGAGCAGTACTTC. Amino acid sequence: CASTLIFGGANEQYF. Using reference TRBV7-2 and TRBJ2-7 for the parts outside the CDR3, the full variable domain is GAGVSQSPSNKVTEKGKDVELRCDPISGHTALYWYRQSLGQGLEFLIYFQGNSAPDKSGLPSDRFSAERTGGSVSTLTIQRTQQEDSAVYLCASTLIFGGANEQYFGPGTRLTVT.

This clonotype turned up a few times. The chain recombines TRBV6-2 or TRBV6-3 with TRBJ2-3; no clear D gene. The CDR3 runs to 17 residues. V lost 0 bases, J lost 0 bases, and 13 bases lay in between. CDR1 and CDR2 from the germline V gene are MNHEY and SVGEGT. The CDR3 region is CASSYSMVGSSTDTQYF. In nucleotides, the CDR3 is TGTGCCAGCAGTTACTCGATGGTGGGTTCTAGCACAGATACGCAGTATTTT.

The chain couples TRBV29-1 to TRBJ1-3; D gene unclear. Germline loops: CDR1 SQVTM, CDR2 ANQGSEA. V lost 5 bases and J lost 2, with 10 bases in between. The CDR3 extends over 13 amino acids. The CDR3 DNA follows: TGCAGCGTTTATTCTTCCCCTGGAAACACCATATATTTT. Amino acid sequence: CSVYSSPGNTIYF.

The chain joins TRBV11-3 to TRBJ2-4; D may match TRBD1 or TRBD2 (5 bases each). The J call is doubtful: the DNA matches TRBJ2-5 better. CDR3 length equals 15 residues. CDR1 and CDR2 from the germline V gene are SGHNT and YENEEA. The CDR3 coding sequence is TGTGCCAGCAGCTCCGGGACCAACGTCCGGGAGACCCAGTACTTC. Its translation is CASSSGTNVRETQYF.

This clonotype was seen many times. The chain joins TRBV2 to TRBJ1-2; 9 nucleotides match TRBD1. V was clipped by 6 bases and J by 5 bases; unmatched bases: 7. CDR3 length: 14 amino acids. Germline CDR1 and CDR2: SNHLY and FYNNEI. The DNA of the CDR3 is TGTGCCAGCAGCGCAACAGGGGGCGATTATGGCTACACCTTC. Its protein is CASSATGGDYGYTF.

This clonotype was seen repeatedly, ten times or more. J is TRBJ2-7 and V is TRBV6-1, with 12 positions matching TRBD1. This CDR3 is built from 16 residues. Trimming took 7 bases from V and 1 from J; bases not matched to a gene: 8. Germline loops: CDR1 MNHNS, CDR2 SASEGT. The CDR3 loop is CASISTGQGASYEQYF. CDR3 bases: TGTGCCAGCATATCTACGGGACAGGGGGCTTCCTACGAGCAGTACTTC.

The sample holds a few counts of this clonotype. This rearrangement joins TRBV27 to TRBJ2-5; TRBD1 matches 9 bases. CDR1 is MNHEY and CDR2 is SMNVEV in the germline V gene (reference sequence). The ends lost 5 bases at V and 4 bases at J; junction bases unmatched: 8. The CDR3 consists of 15 residues. In DNA, the CDR3 is TGTGCCAGCAGTATACTTGACAGGGGGTTAGAGACCCAGTACTTC. Its protein product is CASSILDRGLETQYF.